The clone carrying this TCR beta chain was picked up a small number of times. Its antigen is unknown. This sample was included in a study of vaccination and CD4 T cells after COVID-19. At the level of the study: Stimulation used overlapping spike peptides from SARS-CoV-2, HCoV-NL63, HCoV-OC43 and HCoV-229E.

Deletions cut 2 bases from V and 3 bases from J, with 1 base between. The CDR3 extends over 11 amino acids. Germline CDR1 is SGHAT and CDR2 is FQNNGV. The treatment was: 10-day PBMC culture with coronavirus spike peptide pools or control peptides (ViraFEST assay). Researchers collected the unexposed donor's CD4+ T cells before the COVID-19 pandemic (2011-2018). The Oncomine TCR Beta short-read assay was what sequenced the DNA obtained from cultured CD4+ T cells. CD4+ T cells were cultured, and genomic DNA was extracted from them. TCRdb re-called the PCR reads through MiXCR, storing one row per CDR3 protein. The sample has about 11,000 distinct CDR3 sequences, about 30% seen once; the top ten hold 15% to 20%.

The sample comprised CD4+ T cells from blood, cultured in vitro. This TCR derives from a human donor in good health. The chain employs TRBV11-2 and TRBJ2-5; D gene unclear. The CDR3 reads CASSLKETQYF. The CDR3 nucleotides read TGTGCCAGCAGCTTAAAAGAGACCCAGTACTTC.